The entry below describes one T cell receptor (beta chain). What it binds is unknown. The data originate from a study of shared clonotypes between healthy human individuals. Points from the study as a whole: It was expected that sequencing depth would affect clonotype sharing among donors.

The CDR3 extends over 16 amino acids. Germline CDR1 and CDR2: SGHTS and YDEGEE. The V segment lost 4 bases and the J segment 1 base; nucleotides outside the gene matches: 5. In replicate PCRs of sorted subsets, about 190 ng DNA, 29,000 or so T cell genomes, was used. Repertoires were generated with immunoSEQ multiplex PCR, while TCRdb's copy carries only in-frame clones and drops some. The table records some 700,000 clones, roughly 88% of them present only once. The chain carries TRBV5-8 and TRBJ2-4, with TRBD2 matching 10 bases. The sequence came from a man in his late teens or twenties in good health. Some clones in this sample may be carry-over from other donors' samples. Material for sequencing was memory CD8+ T cells from PBMCs. The subset was: CD45RO+ cells pooled with CCR7-negative TemRA cells. Here the CDR3 DNA reads TGTGCCAGCAGCGGCCTAGCGGGAGTTGCCAAAAACATTCAGTACTTC. It is translated as CASSGLAGVAKNIQYF.